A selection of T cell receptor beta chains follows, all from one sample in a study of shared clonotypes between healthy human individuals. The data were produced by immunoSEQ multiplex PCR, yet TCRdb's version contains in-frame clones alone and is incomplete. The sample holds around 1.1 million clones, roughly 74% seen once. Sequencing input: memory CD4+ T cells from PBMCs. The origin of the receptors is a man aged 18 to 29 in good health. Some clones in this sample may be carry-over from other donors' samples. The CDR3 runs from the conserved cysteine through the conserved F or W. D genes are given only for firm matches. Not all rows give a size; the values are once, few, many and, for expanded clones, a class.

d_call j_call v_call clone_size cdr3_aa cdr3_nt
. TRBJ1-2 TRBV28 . CASSLKGYGYTF TGTGCCAGCAGTTTAAAGGGGTACGGCTACACCTTC
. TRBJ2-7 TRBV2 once CASSLNRASYEQYF TGTGCCAGCAGTCTAAACAGGGCCTCCTACGAGCAGTACTTC
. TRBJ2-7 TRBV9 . CASSVVPPVQYF TGTGCCAGCAGCGTAGTCCCCCCGGTGCAGTACTTC
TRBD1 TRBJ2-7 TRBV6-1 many CASSSGTGLYEQYF TGTGCCAGCAGCTCCGGGACAGGGCTATACGAGCAGTACTTC
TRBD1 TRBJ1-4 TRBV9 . CASSPGQGGNEKLFF TGTGCCAGCAGCCCCGGACAGGGGGGTAATGAAAAACTGTTTTTT
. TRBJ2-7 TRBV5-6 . CASSVGLYEQYF TGTGCCAGCAGCGTAGGACTGTACGAGCAGTACTTC
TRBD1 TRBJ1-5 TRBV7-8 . CASSKTTGGSNQPQHF TGTGCCAGCAGCAAAACGACAGGGGGTAGCAATCAGCCCCAGCATTTT
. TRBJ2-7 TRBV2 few CASGTTYEQYF TGTGCCAGCGGGACAACCTACGAGCAGTACTTC
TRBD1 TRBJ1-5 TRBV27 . CASSSQQGNQPQHF TGTGCCAGCAGTTCGCAACAGGGGAATCAGCCCCAGCATTTT
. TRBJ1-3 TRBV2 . CASSEQRGNTIYF TGTGCCAGCAGTGAACAGCGTGGAAACACCATATATTTT
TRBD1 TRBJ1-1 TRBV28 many CASSSQGARTEAFF TGTGCCAGCAGTTCACAGGGGGCGAGGACTGAAGCTTTCTTT
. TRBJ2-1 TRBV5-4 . CASSARAVRMNEQFF TGTGCCAGCAGCGCCCGGGCCGTGCGGATGAATGAGCAGTTCTTC
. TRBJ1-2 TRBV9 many CASSPALYGYTF TGTGCCAGCAGCCCTGCACTCTATGGCTACACCTTC
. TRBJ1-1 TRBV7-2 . CASSSQRGRPIDAFF TGTGCCAGCAGCTCGCAGCGGGGCCGCCCCATTGACGCTTTCTTT
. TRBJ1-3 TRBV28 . CASSFPGARGNTIYF TGTGCCAGCAGTTTCCCGGGGGCGCGGGGAAACACCATATATTTT
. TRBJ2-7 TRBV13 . CASSFLGYEQYF TGTGCCAGCAGCTTTTTAGGCTACGAGCAGTACTTC
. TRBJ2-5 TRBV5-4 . CASSLSGARETQYF TGTGCCAGCAGCTTGTCAGGGGCTAGGGAGACCCAGTACTTC
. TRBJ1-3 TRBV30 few CACPRSQGGNTIYF TGTGCCTGCCCCCGGTCCCAGGGTGGAAACACCATATATTTT
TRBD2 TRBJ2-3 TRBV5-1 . CASSPASGRGATDTQYF TGCGCCAGCAGCCCAGCTAGCGGGAGGGGAGCCACAGATACGCAGTATTTT
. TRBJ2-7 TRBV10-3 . CAISGSGSYEQYF TGTGCCATCAGTGGGTCGGGATCCTACGAGCAGTACTTC
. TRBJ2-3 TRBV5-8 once CASSLRTASTDTQYF TGTGCCAGCAGCCTTAGGACAGCTAGCACAGATACGCAGTATTTT
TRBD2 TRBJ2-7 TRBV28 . CASGTSEYEQYF TGTGCCAGCGGGACTAGCGAATACGAGCAGTACTTC
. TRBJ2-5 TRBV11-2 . CARDFGQPQETQYF TGTGCCAGGGACTTCGGACAGCCCCAAGAGACCCAGTACTTC
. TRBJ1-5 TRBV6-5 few CASSTGVEPQHF TGTGCCAGCAGCACGGGGGTTGAGCCCCAGCATTTT
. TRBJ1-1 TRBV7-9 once CASSLEGGAEAFF TGTGCCAGCAGCCTCGAGGGGGGGGCTGAAGCTTTCTTT
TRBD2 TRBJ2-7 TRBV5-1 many CASSLAGENSYEQYF TGCGCCAGCAGCCTAGCGGGAGAGAACTCCTACGAGCAGTACTTC
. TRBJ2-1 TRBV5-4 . CASSNGLLEVNEQFF TGTGCCAGCAGCAATGGACTATTAGAGGTCAATGAGCAGTTCTTC
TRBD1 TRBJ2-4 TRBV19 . CASSTLTGGTNIQYF TGTGCCAGTAGTACACTCACAGGGGGCACGAACATTCAGTACTTC
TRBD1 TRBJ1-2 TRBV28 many CASRAQGAFNYGYTF TGTGCCAGCCGGGCACAGGGGGCTTTTAACTATGGCTACACCTTC
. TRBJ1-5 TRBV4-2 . CASSQEGVGDNQPQHF TGTGCCAGCAGCCAAGAAGGAGTAGGCGACAATCAGCCCCAGCATTTT
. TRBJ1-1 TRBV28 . CASRSPGPATEAFF TGTGCCAGCAGATCCCCGGGTCCAGCTACTGAAGCTTTCTTT
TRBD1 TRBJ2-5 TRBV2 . CASSESQGTGTQYF TGTGCCAGCAGTGAATCACAGGGGACGGGGACCCAGTACTTC
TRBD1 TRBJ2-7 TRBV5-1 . CASSRDRNEQYF TGCGCCAGCAGCCGGGACAGAAACGAGCAGTACTTC
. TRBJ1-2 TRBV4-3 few CASSQVGRSGRSYGYTF TGCGCCAGCAGCCAAGTTGGTAGGTCAGGCCGATCCTATGGCTACACCTTC
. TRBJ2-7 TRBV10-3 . CAISDYGGDEQYF TGTGCCATCAGTGACTATGGCGGGGACGAGCAGTACTTC
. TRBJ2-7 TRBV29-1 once CSVGTAYEQYF TGCAGCGTTGGGACAGCCTACGAGCAGTACTTC
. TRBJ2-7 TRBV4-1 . CASRPEGWDTSTYEQYF TGCGCCAGCAGACCCGAGGGGTGGGACACCTCAACCTACGAGCAGTACTTC
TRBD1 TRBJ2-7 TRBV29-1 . CSVSPTGSDEQYF TGCAGCGTTTCCCCGACAGGGTCCGACGAGCAGTACTTC
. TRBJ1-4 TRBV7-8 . CASSFRGAATNEKLFF TGTGCCAGCAGCTTCCGGGGGGCAGCAACTAATGAAAAACTGTTTTTT
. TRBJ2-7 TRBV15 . CATSNRISSYEQYF TGTGCCACCAGCAACCGGATTTCTTCCTACGAGCAGTACTTC
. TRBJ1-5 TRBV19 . CASSTRSGSVINQPQHF TGTGCCAGTAGCACCCGTTCCGGATCTGTAATCAATCAGCCCCAGCATTTT
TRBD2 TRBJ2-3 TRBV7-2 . CASSLDGRRTDTQYF TGTGCCAGCAGCTTAGACGGGAGGAGAACAGATACGCAGTATTTT
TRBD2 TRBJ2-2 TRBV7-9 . CASSGPRLAGGPNTGELFF TGTGCCAGCAGCGGACCGCGACTAGCGGGAGGGCCGAACACCGGGGAGCTGTTTTTT
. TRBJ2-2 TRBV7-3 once CASSLTRLAGELFF TGTGCCAGCAGCCTAACCCGGCTAGCCGGGGAGCTGTTTTTT
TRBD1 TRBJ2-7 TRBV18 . CASSPTGQGGYEQYF TGTGCCAGCTCACCTACCGGACAGGGGGGCTACGAGCAGTACTTC
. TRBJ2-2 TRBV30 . CAWSVGTRTGELFF TGTGCCTGGAGTGTAGGGACACGGACCGGGGAGCTGTTTTTT
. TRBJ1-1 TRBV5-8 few CASSLAWGRNTEAFF TGTGCCAGCAGCTTGGCGTGGGGCCGAAACACTGAAGCTTTCTTT
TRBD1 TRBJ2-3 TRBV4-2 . CASSSRTGGVTDTQYF TGTGCCAGCAGCTCGCGGACAGGGGGGGTCACAGATACGCAGTATTTT
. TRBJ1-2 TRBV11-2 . CASSPRPGRNYGYTF TGTGCCAGCAGCCCACGCCCTGGCAGAAACTATGGCTACACCTTC
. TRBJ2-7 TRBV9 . CASSVDPGPAPTYEQYF TGTGCCAGCAGCGTAGATCCGGGTCCGGCCCCTACGTACGAGCAGTACTTC
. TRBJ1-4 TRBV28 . CASSFGREEKLFF TGTGCCAGCAGTTTCGGCCGGGAGGAAAAACTGTTTTTT
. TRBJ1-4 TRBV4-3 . CASSHTRGEKLFF TGCGCCAGCAGCCATACCCGAGGTGAAAAACTGTTTTTT
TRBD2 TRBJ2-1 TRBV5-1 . CASSPPGTSGRSEQFF TGCGCCAGCAGCCCACCCGGGACTAGCGGGAGAAGTGAGCAGTTCTTC